Listed below are T cell receptor beta chains from one sample, sequenced in a study of vaccination and CD4 T cells after COVID-19. Their recognized antigens are unknown. TCRdb analysed the PCR reads with MiXCR anew, one entry per CDR3 protein. The table shows about 15,000 distinct CDR3 sequences, with about half occurring only once. This specimen was CD4+ T cells from blood, cultured in vitro, taken before SARS-CoV-2 vaccination. Source of these receptors: a human donor who had recovered from COVID-19. The CDR3 runs from the conserved cysteine through the conserved F or W. A D gene is named only where the DNA matches it firmly. Expanded clones get a size class; other rows say once, few or many, or leave the size out.

>TRBV5-6|-|TRBJ1-6|-
TGTGCCAGCAGCTTGGCTTTATCGGGGAATTCACCCCTCCACTTT
CASSLALSGNSPLHF
>TRBV11-2|-|TRBJ1-1|few
TGTGCCAGCAAGTCCCCGGGGGGGCTCACTGAAGCTTTCTTT
CASKSPGGLTEAFF
>TRBV20-1|-|TRBJ2-5|once
TGCAGTGCTCCGAACCCATGGCAGAACCAAGAGACCCAGTACTTC
CSAPNPWQNQETQYF
>TRBV4-3|-|TRBJ2-7|-
TGCGCCAGCAGCCAAGTTAACGCGGCCCCCTACGAGCAGTACTTC
CASSQVNAAPYEQYF
>TRBV27|-|TRBJ2-5|few
TGTGCCAGCAGTTCCAGTTCTTGGACCCAGTACTTC
CASSSSSWTQYF
>TRBV10-3|-|TRBJ1-2|few
TGTGCCATCAGTGAGGGACCCGCCAACTATGGCTACACCTTC
CAISEGPANYGYTF
>TRBV7-2|-|TRBJ1-5|-
TGTGCCAGCAGCACATCCGGGGGTATCAATCAGCCCCAGCATTTT
CASSTSGGINQPQHF
>TRBV20-1|-|TRBJ2-7|-
TGCAGTGCTAGGGACGACTTCTACGAGCAGTACTTC
CSARDDFYEQYF
>TRBV4-1|-|TRBJ1-1|-
TGCGCCAGCAGCCAAGTAGGCACTGAAGCTTTCTTT
CASSQVGTEAFF
>TRBV20-1|-|TRBJ2-7|few
TGCAGTGCTATCCAGCCGCTCGGGCAGTACTTC
CSAIQPLGQYF
>TRBV30|-|TRBJ2-3|-
TGTGCCTGGAGTGCCCTCACAGATACGCAGTATTTT
CAWSALTDTQYF
>TRBV20-1|TRBD2|TRBJ2-7|few
TGCAGTGCTAGAGATCCAGCGGGGAGCTCCTACGAGCAGTACTTC
CSARDPAGSSYEQYF
>TRBV27|TRBD1|TRBJ1-6|-
TGTGCCAGAACCATGGGACAGCTATATAATTCACCCCTCCACTTT
CARTMGQLYNSPLHF
>TRBV19|-|TRBJ2-5|-
-
CASSISDSFLETQYF
>TRBV19|-|TRBJ2-7|-
TGTGCCAGTAGTATAGCGGGACGGCGAGCCTACGAGCAGTACTTC
CASSIAGRRAYEQYF
>TRBV15|TRBD1|TRBJ2-7|-
TGTGCCACCAGCCCCTCCGACAGGGTCATCTACGAGCAGTACTTC
CATSPSDRVIYEQYF
>TRBV10-3|TRBD1|TRBJ1-4|-
TGTGCCATCAGAAGACAGGGAGACGAAAAACTGTTTTTT
CAIRRQGDEKLFF
>TRBV25-1|-|TRBJ2-1|-
TGTGCCAGCAGTGCAACGGACAAGGGATACAATGAGCAGTTCTTC
CASSATDKGYNEQFF
>TRBV5-5|-|TRBJ2-7|-
TGTGCCGGCAGCACGGACTATTTCTCCTACGAGCAGTACTTC
CAGSTDYFSYEQYF
>TRBV7-2|TRBD2|TRBJ2-7|few
TGTGCCAGCAGCTGGACACTAGCGGGAGGGCGCGAGCAGTACTTC
CASSWTLAGGREQYF
>TRBV5-4|TRBD1|TRBJ2-2|-
TGTGCCAGCAGCTTGAAACAGGGGGCTGGTACCGGGGAGCTGTTTTTT
CASSLKQGAGTGELFF
>TRBV7-3|TRBD1|TRBJ2-3|few
TGTGCCAGCAGCTTAATACGGGGGACAGGGGATACGCAGTATTTT
CASSLIRGTGDTQYF
>TRBV27|-|TRBJ2-7|few
TGTGCCAGCAGTTTACGGGGGTATCACGAGCAGTACTTC
CASSLRGYHEQYF
>TRBV5-1|-|TRBJ2-1|few
TGCGCCAGCAGCTTGGTTTTGGGACAATACAATGAGCAGTTCTTC
CASSLVLGQYNEQFF
>TRBV29-1|-|TRBJ1-1|-
TGCAGCGTTGCCCCGGGACACAACACTGAAGCTTTCTTT
CSVAPGHNTEAFF
>TRBV6-2/TRBV6-3|-|TRBJ2-6|once
TGTGCCAGCAGTTACAGCCCTGGGGCCAACGTCCTGACTTTC
CASSYSPGANVLTF
>TRBV5-6|TRBD2|TRBJ2-1|once
TGTGCCAGCAGCTGGACTAGCGGGAGGGCCGAAGCTGAGCAGTTCTTC
CASSWTSGRAEAEQFF
>TRBV11-2|TRBD1|TRBJ1-2|few
TGTGCCAGCAGCGTGGACAGGGCAGGCTACACCTTC
CASSVDRAGYTF
>TRBV20-1|-|TRBJ2-7|few
TGCAGTGGCGCCAGGGGGGAAGAGCAGTACTTC
CSGARGEEQYF
>TRBV2|-|TRBJ1-5|-
TGTGCCAGCGAAGGGAGTCCGGCCCGGTGGTTCCGCAATCAGCCCCAGCATTTT
CASEGSPARWFRNQPQHF
>TRBV6-4|-|TRBJ2-2|few
TGTGCCAGCAGTGACTTTGCGGGGACGGCCGGGGAGCTGTTTTTT
CASSDFAGTAGELFF
>TRBV6-1|-|TRBJ2-1|-
TGTGCCAGCAGTCGGGGACTCTACAATGAGCAGTTCTTC
CASSRGLYNEQFF
>TRBV2|TRBD2|TRBJ2-5|few
TGTGCCAGCACCAGAAGCGGGAGTAGAGAGACCCAGTACTTC
CASTRSGSRETQYF
>TRBV6-1|-|TRBJ2-7|few
TGTGCCAGCAGTGCACGCTGGGATTACGAGCAGTACTTC
CASSARWDYEQYF
>TRBV7-2|-|TRBJ2-1|-
TGTGCCAGCAGCTCTATAGCGGACAGCTCCTACAATGAGCAGTTCTTC
CASSSIADSSYNEQFF
>TRBV10-3|-|TRBJ2-2|few
TGTGCCATCGGTGTGACGATAGCGGTTAACACCGGGGAGCTGTTTTTT
CAIGVTIAVNTGELFF
>TRBV20-1|TRBD2|TRBJ2-3|-
TGCAGTGCTCCGCCAGCGGGAGCCACAGATACGCAGTATTTT
CSAPPAGATDTQYF
>TRBV25-1|-|TRBJ2-5|-
TGTGCCAGCAGTGATCCATACAACGGCCAAGAGACCCAGTACTTC
CASSDPYNGQETQYF
>TRBV28|-|TRBJ2-1|-
TGTGCCAGCAGTTCTTTCAATGAGCAGTTCTTC
CASSSFNEQFF
>TRBV7-2|TRBD2|TRBJ2-1|-
TGTGCCAGCAGCTATAGCGGGAGCCCCTACAATGAGCAGTTCTTC
CASSYSGSPYNEQFF
>TRBV11-1|-|TRBJ2-3|-
TGTGCCAGCAGCTCAGGGATGGGTACAGATACGCAGTATTTT
CASSSGMGTDTQYF
>TRBV3-1|-|TRBJ1-5|-
TGTGCCAGCAGCCACGGCACGCAGCCCCAGCATTTT
CASSHGTQPQHF
>TRBV20-1|-|TRBJ1-5|medium-sized
TGCAGTGCCCAAGCCTCGGGTCAATATCAGCCCCAGCATTTT
CSAQASGQYQPQHF
>TRBV7-9|-|TRBJ1-5|few
TGTGCCAGCAGCTTACAGGGGATCGGGCCCCAGCATTTT
CASSLQGIGPQHF
>TRBV9|-|TRBJ2-2|-
TGTGCCAGCAGCCGTAGCTTAGTCACCGGGGAGCTGTTTTTT
CASSRSLVTGELFF
>TRBV6-5|TRBD1|TRBJ1-2|few
TGTGCCAGCAGTTATCGAGGGACAGGGGATCGTGGCTACACCTTC
CASSYRGTGDRGYTF
>TRBV11-2|TRBD2|TRBJ2-1|-
TGTGCCAGCAGCTTAGGGCGAAAACTAGCGGGAGGGCCATATTGGTCCTACAATGAGCAGTTCTTC
CASSLGRKLAGGPYWSYNEQFF
>TRBV10-3|-|TRBJ1-4|-
TGTGCCATCAGTGAACACAGGAATGAAAAACTGTTTTTT
CAISEHRNEKLFF
>TRBV6-4|TRBD2|TRBJ2-7|-
TGTGCCAGCATGGAACCCGCAGGACTAGCGGGAGAATTGGAGTACTTC
CASMEPAGLAGELEYF
>TRBV24-1|TRBD1|TRBJ2-7|few
TGTGCCACCAGTGATACTGACAGGGCCTACGAGCAGTACTTC
CATSDTDRAYEQYF
>TRBV7-3|TRBD2|TRBJ2-3|few
TGTGCCAGCAGCTTTAGCGGGAGAACCGATACGCAGTATTTT
CASSFSGRTDTQYF
>TRBV20-1|TRBD1|TRBJ1-5|-
TGCAGTGCTAGAGATCGGGCCAAACCAAGTTTGACAGGGAAGCCCCAGCATTTT
CSARDRAKPSLTGKPQHF
>TRBV12-3/TRBV12-4|TRBD1|TRBJ1-6|-
TGTGCCAGCAGTTTAGGCAGGGACAGGGCAGACTCACCCCTCCACTTT
CASSLGRDRADSPLHF
>TRBV27|-|TRBJ2-7|-
TGTGCCAGCATCGCGGGGCAAGACTACGAGCAGTACTTC
CASIAGQDYEQYF
>TRBV20-1|-|TRBJ2-1|-
TGCAGTGCTGACGGAGGGGGAGACGGTTTCAATGAGCAGTTCTTC
CSADGGGDGFNEQFF
>TRBV25-1|-|TRBJ2-1|-
TGTGCCAGCAGTGAATGGAACGGCCACAATGAGCAGTTCTTC
CASSEWNGHNEQFF
>TRBV19|TRBD1|TRBJ1-5|-
TGTGCCAGTAGTATTCGATTGACAGGGACCTCGGCGGCGGATCAGCCCCAGCATTTT
CASSIRLTGTSAADQPQHF
>TRBV27|TRBD2|TRBJ2-1|-
TGTGCCAGCAGGTTTTCCGGGACTAGCGGGATATATGAGCAGTTCTTC
CASRFSGTSGIYEQFF
>TRBV30|-|TRBJ2-7|-
TGTGCCTGGAGTGTTCTTGGCCGAAAATCCTACGAGCAGTACTTC
CAWSVLGRKSYEQYF
>TRBV19|-|TRBJ1-2|few
TGTGCCAGTAGTATGGGGGCAACAGGGAGTAACTATGGCTACACCTTC
CASSMGATGSNYGYTF